This T cell receptor beta chain stems from a study of CD8 T cells in ankylosing spondylitis. This clonotype appeared a few times. The target antigen is unknown. The CDR3 sequence is 14 residues long. Germline CDR1 DFQATT, CDR2 SNEGSKA (reference sequence). With molecular barcodes, quantitative 5'-RACE was used to make the TCR beta libraries. MiXCR, run by TCRdb on the 5' RACE reads, gives a single entry per CDR3 protein. The table lists around 90,000 distinct CDR3 sequences, 27% of them singletons, with roughly 59% in the top ten. Findings and limits, study-wide: Blood of patients with ankylosing spondylitis appeared to be characterized by a TCR beta motif of 8 or 9 highly homologous variants. Matched ankylosing spondylitis synovial fluid reportedly showed significant enrichment of disease-linked clones. CD8+ by phenotype, disease-linked clones were relatively rare in peripheral blood.

The clonotype originates from a male donor with ankylosing spondylitis or in good health (not recorded which). Sequenced sample: blood, either unsorted or a sorted T cell fraction (not recorded which). V gene TRBV20-1 combines with J gene TRBJ1-5, with TRBD1 matching 7 bases. CDR3 region: CSAIVGQNNQPQHF. The CDR3 coding sequence is TGCAGCGCCATAGTGGGACAGAATAATCAGCCCCAGCATTTT.